The sample holds one count of the clone carrying this T cell receptor (beta chain). Produced via immunoSEQ multiplex PCR; TCRdb's table is partial and in-frame only. The sample records under 300,000 clones, 70% to 85% being singletons. This entry is derived from a study of blood T cell repertoires in COVID-19. The wider study: Some COVID-19 samples were acute and others convalescent; all came from the United States, Italy and Spain. PBMCs, B-cell-depleted T cells, or T cells were the source of the cDNA or gDNA that made up the material.

CDR3 length: 14 residues. Germline V gives CDR1 SGHDT, CDR2 YYEEEE. Trimming removed 2 bases at V and 11 bases at J, with 19 bases between. V usage is TRBV5-6 and J usage is TRBJ1-2; the D gene is possibly TRBD1 (5 bases). This clonotype originated in a woman aged 80 or older with active or convalescent COVID-19. Sequencing input: peripheral blood. Here the CDR3 DNA reads TGTGCCAGCAGCTTCACAGGCGCAACTATGGGATACACCTTC. Translation gives CASSFTGATMGYTF.